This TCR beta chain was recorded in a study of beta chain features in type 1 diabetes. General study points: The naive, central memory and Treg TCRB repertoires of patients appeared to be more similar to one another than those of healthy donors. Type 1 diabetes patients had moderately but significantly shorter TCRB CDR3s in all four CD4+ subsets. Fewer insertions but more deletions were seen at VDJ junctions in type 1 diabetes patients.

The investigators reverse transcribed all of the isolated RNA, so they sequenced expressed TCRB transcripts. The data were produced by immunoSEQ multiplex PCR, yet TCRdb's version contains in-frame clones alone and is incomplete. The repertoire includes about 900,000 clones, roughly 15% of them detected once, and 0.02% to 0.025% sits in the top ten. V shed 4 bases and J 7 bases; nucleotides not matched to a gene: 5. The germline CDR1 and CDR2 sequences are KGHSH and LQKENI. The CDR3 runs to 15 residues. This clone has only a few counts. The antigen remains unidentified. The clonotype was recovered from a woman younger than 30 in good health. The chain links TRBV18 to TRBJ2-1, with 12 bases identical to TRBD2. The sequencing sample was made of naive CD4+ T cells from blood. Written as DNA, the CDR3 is TGTGCCAGCTCACGGGCTAGCGGGAGGGCGAATGAGCAGTTCTTC. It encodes CASSRASGRANEQFF.